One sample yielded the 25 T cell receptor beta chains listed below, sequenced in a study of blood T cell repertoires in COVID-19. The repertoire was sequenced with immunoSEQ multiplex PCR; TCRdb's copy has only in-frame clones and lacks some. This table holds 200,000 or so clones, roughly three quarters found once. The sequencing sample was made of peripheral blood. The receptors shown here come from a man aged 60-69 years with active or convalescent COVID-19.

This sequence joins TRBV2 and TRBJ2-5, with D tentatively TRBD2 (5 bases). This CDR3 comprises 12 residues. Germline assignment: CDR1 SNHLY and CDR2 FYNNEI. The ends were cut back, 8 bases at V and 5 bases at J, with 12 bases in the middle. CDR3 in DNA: TGTGCCAGCTTACGGGGTGGTGAGACCCAGTACTTC. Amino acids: CASLRGGETQYF.

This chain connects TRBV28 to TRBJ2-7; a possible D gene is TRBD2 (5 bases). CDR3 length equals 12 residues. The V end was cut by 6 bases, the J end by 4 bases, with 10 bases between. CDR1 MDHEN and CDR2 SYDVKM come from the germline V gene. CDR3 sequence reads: CASSLQRYEQYF. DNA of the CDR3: TGTGCCAGCAGCCTACAGCGGTACGAGCAGTACTTC.

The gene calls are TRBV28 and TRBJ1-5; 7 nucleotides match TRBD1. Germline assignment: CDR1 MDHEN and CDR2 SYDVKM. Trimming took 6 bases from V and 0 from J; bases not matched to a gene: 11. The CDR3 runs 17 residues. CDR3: CASSPDRDPYSNQPQHF. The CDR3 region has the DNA TGTGCCAGCAGCCCCGACAGGGACCCTTATAGCAATCAGCCCCAGCATTTT.

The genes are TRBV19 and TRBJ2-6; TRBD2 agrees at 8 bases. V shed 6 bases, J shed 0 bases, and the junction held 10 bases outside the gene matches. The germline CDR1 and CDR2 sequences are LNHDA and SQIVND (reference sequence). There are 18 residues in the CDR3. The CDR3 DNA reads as TGTGCCAGTAGACCGAGGAGCGGGGGAGGCTCTGGGGCCAACGTCCTGACTTTC. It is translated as CASRPRSGGGSGANVLTF.

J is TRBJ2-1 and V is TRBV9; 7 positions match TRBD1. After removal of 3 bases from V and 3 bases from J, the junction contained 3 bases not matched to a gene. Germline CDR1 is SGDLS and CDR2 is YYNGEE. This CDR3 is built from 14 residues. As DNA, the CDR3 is TGTGCCAGCAGCGCTTGGGACAGCTACAATGAGCAGTTCTTC. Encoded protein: CASSAWDSYNEQFF.

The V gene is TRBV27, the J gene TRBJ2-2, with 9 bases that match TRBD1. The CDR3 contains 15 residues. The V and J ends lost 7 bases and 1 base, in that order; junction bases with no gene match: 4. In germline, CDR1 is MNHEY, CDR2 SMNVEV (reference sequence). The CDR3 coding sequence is TGTGCCAGCACCAACAGGGGGCGGAACACCGGGGAGCTGTTTTTT. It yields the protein CASTNRGRNTGELFF.

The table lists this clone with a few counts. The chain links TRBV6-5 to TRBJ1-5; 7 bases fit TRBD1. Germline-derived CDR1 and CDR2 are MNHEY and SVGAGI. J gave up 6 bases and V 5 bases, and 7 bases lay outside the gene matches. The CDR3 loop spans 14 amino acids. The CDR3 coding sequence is TGTGCCAGCAGTCCGCGACAGGGAGGTCAGCCCCAGCATTTT. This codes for CASSPRQGGQPQHF.

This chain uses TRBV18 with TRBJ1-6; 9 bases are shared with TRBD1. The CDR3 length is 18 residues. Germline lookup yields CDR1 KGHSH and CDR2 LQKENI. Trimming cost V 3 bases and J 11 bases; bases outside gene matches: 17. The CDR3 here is CASSPSTGTGTQGPPLHF. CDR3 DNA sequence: TGTGCCAGCTCACCTTCGACCGGGACAGGGACCCAAGGGCCACCCCTCCACTTT.

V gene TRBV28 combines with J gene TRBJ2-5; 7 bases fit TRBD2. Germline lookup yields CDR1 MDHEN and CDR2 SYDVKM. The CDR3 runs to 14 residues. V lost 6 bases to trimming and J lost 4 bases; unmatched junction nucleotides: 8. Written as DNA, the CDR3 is TGTGCCAGCAGCTCGGGGGGATTAGCAGAGACCCAGTACTTC. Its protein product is CASSSGGLAETQYF.

The CDR3 DNA is TGTGCCAGCAGTGAAAACAGGGGTTGGAATTCACCCCTCCACTTT. This sequence encodes CASSENRGWNSPLHF. The chain links TRBV25-1 to TRBJ1-6; 7 nucleotides match TRBD1. Germline-derived CDR1 and CDR2 are MGHDK and SYGVNS. The CDR3 runs to 15 residues. V lost 2 bases, J lost 7 bases, and 5 bases stayed unmatched. Supplemented by reference TRBV25-1 and TRBJ1-6, the full variable domain reads EADIYQTPRYLVIGTGKKITLECSQTMGHDKMYWYQQDPGMELHLIHYSYGVNSTEKGDLSSESTVSRIRTEHFPLTLESARPSHTSQYLCASSENRGWNSPLHFGNGTRLTVT.

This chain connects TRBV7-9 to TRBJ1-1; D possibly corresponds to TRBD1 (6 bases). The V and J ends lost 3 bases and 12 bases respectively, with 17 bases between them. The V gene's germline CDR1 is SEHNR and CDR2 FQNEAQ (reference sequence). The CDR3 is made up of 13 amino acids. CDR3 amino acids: CASSFLGQKATFF. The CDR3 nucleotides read TGTGCCAGCAGCTTCTTGGGACAAAAGGCAACTTTCTTT.

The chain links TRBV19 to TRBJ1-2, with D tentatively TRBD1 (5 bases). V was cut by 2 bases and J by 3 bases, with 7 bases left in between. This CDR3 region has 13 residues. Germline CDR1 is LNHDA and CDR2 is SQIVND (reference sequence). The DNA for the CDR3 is TGTGCCAGTAGTATACGGGGGTACTATGGCTACACCTTC. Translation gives CASSIRGYYGYTF.

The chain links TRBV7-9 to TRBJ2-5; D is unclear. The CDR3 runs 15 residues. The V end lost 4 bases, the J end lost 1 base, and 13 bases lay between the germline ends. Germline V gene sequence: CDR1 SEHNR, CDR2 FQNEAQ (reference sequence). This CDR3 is CASSYPTNFQETQYF. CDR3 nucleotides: TGTGCCAGCAGCTACCCGACAAACTTCCAAGAGACCCAGTACTTC.

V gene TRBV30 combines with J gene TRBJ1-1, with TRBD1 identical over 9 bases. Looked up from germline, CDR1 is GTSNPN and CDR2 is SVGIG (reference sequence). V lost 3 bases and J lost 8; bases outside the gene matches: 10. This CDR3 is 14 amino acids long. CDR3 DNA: TGTGCCTGGAGGGACCCGCTACAGGGGGCAGAAGCTTTCTTT. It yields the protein CAWRDPLQGAEAFF.

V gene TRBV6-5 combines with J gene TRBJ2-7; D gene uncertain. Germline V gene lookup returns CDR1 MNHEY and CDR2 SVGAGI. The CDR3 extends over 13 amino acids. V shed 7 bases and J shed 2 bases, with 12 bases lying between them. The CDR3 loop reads CASTHGHTYEQYF. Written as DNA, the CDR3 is TGTGCCAGCACCCATGGCCATACCTACGAGCAGTACTTC.

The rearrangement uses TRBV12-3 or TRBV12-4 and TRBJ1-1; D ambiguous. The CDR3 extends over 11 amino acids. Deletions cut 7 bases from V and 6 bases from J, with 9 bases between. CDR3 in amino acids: CASTLNSEAFF. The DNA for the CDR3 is TGTGCCAGCACACTTAACTCTGAAGCTTTCTTT.

The DNA for the CDR3 is TGTGCCAGCAGACCGCCTAGCGGAGGGAACACCGGGGAGCTGTTTTTT. Translated: CASRPPSGGNTGELFF. V gene TRBV7-3 combines with J gene TRBJ2-2; 7 bases align to TRBD2. Trimming took 6 bases from V and 1 from J; bases not matched to a gene: 8. Germline V gene data show CDR1 as SGHTA and CDR2 as FQGTGA. The CDR3 spans 16 residues.

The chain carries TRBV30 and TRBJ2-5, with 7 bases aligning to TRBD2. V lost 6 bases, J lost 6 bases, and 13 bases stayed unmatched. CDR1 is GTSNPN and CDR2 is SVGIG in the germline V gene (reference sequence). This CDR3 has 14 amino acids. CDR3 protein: CACPPSGIRKTQYF. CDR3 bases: TGTGCCTGTCCCCCGAGCGGGATAAGGAAGACCCAGTACTTC.

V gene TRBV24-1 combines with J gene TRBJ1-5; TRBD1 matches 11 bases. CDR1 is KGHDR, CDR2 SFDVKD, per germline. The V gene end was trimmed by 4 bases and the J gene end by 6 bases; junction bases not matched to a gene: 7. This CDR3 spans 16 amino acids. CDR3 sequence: CATSDPGTGGSQPQHF. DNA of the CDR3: TGTGCCACCAGTGACCCCGGGACAGGGGGGAGTCAGCCCCAGCATTTT.

This CDR3 is CASHAGQLNYGYTF. The CDR3 DNA reads TGTGCCTCACACGCCGGACAGCTAAACTATGGCTACACCTTC. The rearrangement joins TRBV6-5 to TRBJ1-2; TRBD1 is a possible D gene (6 bases). CDR3 length: 14 amino acids. Germline V gene lookup returns CDR1 MNHEY and CDR2 SVGAGI. With 11 bases removed from V and 2 bases from J, the gap between germline ends came to 18 bases.

DNA of the CDR3: TGTGCCAGCAGCGAAACCGGGACAGGGAGACCTGAAGCTTTCTTT. Its protein product is CASSETGTGRPEAFF. The V and J genes are TRBV9 and TRBJ1-1, with 9 bases that match TRBD1. CDR1 is SGDLS, CDR2 YYNGEE, per germline. This CDR3 has 15 amino acids. The junction had 9 bases not matched to a gene; V was cut back by 3 bases and J by 6 bases.

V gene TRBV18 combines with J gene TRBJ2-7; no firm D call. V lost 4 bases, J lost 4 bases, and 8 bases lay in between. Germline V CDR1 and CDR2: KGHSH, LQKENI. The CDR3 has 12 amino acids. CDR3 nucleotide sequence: TGTGCCAGCTCACTTGGCCGATACGAGCAGTACTTC. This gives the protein CASSLGRYEQYF. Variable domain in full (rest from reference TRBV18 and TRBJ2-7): NAGVMQNPRHLVRRRGQEARLRCSPMKGHSHVYWYRQLPEEGLKFMVYLQKENIIDESGMPKERFSAEFPKEGPSILRIQQVVRGDSAAYFCASSLGRYEQYFGPGTRLTVT.

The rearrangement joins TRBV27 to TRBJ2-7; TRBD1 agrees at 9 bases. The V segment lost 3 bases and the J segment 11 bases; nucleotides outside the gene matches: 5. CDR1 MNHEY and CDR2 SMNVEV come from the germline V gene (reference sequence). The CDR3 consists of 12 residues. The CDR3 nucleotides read TGTGCCAGCAGTTTTAACAGGGGGCTCGAGTACTTC. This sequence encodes CASSFNRGLEYF.

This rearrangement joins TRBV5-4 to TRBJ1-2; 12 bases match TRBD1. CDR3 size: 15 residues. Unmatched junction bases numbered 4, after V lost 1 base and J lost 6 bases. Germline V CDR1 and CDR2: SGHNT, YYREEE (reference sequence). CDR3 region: CASSLRDRGLNGYTF. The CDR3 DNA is TGTGCCAGCAGCTTGAGGGACAGGGGGCTGAATGGCTACACCTTC. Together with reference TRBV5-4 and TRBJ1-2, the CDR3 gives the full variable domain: ETGVTQSPTHLIKTRGQQVTLRCSSQSGHNTVSWYQQALGQGPQFIFQYYREEENGRGNFPPRFSGLQFPNYSSELNVNALELDDSALYLCASSLRDRGLNGYTFGSGTRLTVV.

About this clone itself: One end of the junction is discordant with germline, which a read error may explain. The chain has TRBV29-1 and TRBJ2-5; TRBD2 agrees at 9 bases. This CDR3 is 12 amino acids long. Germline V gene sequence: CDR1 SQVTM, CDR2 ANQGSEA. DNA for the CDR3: TGCAGCGGGGGACTAGCTCAAGAAACCCAGTACTTC. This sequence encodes CSGGLAQETQYF.